The 7 T cell receptor beta chains listed next were all sequenced from one sample in a study of T cells in Graves' hyperthyroidism and ophthalmopathy. Researchers amplified the TCR beta CDR3 regions from RNA transcripts. The HTBI primer set drove a first-round RT-PCR of the TCR CDR3. TCRdb processed the multiplex PCR reads anew with MiXCR; each CDR3 protein has one entry. Of hundreds of thousands of distinct CDR3 sequences listed, more than 12% are singletons. Source material: blood. The receptors here all came from a woman aged 45-65 years with Graves' ophthalmopathy.

The V gene is TRBV6-2 or TRBV6-3, the J gene TRBJ1-1; tentatively, D is TRBD1 (5 bases). V lost 0 bases and J lost 3, with 11 bases in between. The CDR3 sequence is 15 residues long. Germline lookup yields CDR1 MNHEY and CDR2 SVGEGT. In nucleotides, the CDR3 is TGTGCCAGCAGTTACTCGGTGGGGGTGGACACTGAAGCTTTCTTT. Translating gives CASSYSVGVDTEAFF.

For the CDR3, the DNA is TGTGCCAGCAGCGCCCGATCCGGGACTAGCGGGAGGGCCTCCGAGCAGTACTTC. Translating it yields CASSARSGTSGRASEQYF. The V gene is TRBV12-3 or TRBV12-4, the J gene TRBJ2-7, with TRBD2 identical over 16 bases. V dropped 6 bases and J dropped 6; count of bases not matched to a gene: 14. CDR3 length: 18 amino acids.

As concerns this clonotype: Since a much larger clone is just one base distant, this may be a read error. The chain combines TRBV7-2 with TRBJ2-1; D unclear. Germline values: CDR1 SGHTA, CDR2 FQGNSA. CDR3 length: 12 residues. The CDR3 bases are TGTGCCGGCAGCTTATTCAAAACAGAGCAGTTCTTC. Translating gives CAGSLFKTEQFF.

This clonotype was counted between two and nine times. The chain combines TRBV29-1 with TRBJ2-3, with unresolved D. CDR3 length equals 11 residues. V was trimmed by 2 bases and J by 11 bases, leaving 11 bases between them. Germline loops: CDR1 SQVTM, CDR2 ANQGSEA. The CDR3 DNA follows: TGCAGCGTTGAATCTGACCCGGAGCAGTATTTT. This sequence encodes CSVESDPEQYF.

This chain uses TRBV20-1 with TRBJ2-1; TRBD1 or TRBD2 may be the D gene (5 bases each). Trimming took off 4 bases at V and 4 bases at J, with 11 bases between the two ends. This CDR3 contains 13 residues. CDR1 and CDR2 from the germline V gene are DFQATT and SNEGSKA (reference sequence). As DNA, the CDR3 is TGCAGTGCTATAGCGACAGTATACAATGAGCAGTTCTTC. Translated: CSAIATVYNEQFF.

This clonotype was recorded at least ten times. The J gene is TRBJ2-2, the V gene TRBV12-3 or TRBV12-4, with 10 bases aligning to TRBD2. The V segment lost 4 bases and the J segment 1 base; nucleotides outside the gene matches: 0. This CDR3 is 15 amino acids long. The CDR3 is CASSWTSGNTGELFF. DNA of the CDR3: TGTGCCAGCAGTTGGACTAGCGGGAACACCGGGGAGCTGTTTTTT.

This clonotype showed up just a few times. The chain carries TRBV9 and TRBJ1-6; no clear D. V gave up 3 bases and J gave up 7 bases, with 11 bases separating them. The CDR3 covers 14 residues. The germline gives CDR1 SGDLS, CDR2 YYNGEE. This chain's CDR3 is CASSATLTNSPLHF. The CDR3 bases are TGTGCCAGCAGCGCAACTCTCACAAATTCACCCCTCCACTTT. The full variable domain, rest sourced from reference TRBV9 and TRBJ1-6, is DSGVTQTPKHLITATGQRVTLRCSPRSGDLSVYWYQQSLDQGLQFLIQYYNGEERAKGNILERFSAQQFPDLHSELNLSSLELGDSALYFCASSATLTNSPLHFGNGTRLTVT.